Here is one T cell receptor beta chain with its context. These data are taken from a study of blood T cell repertoires in COVID-19. Study-wide background: Donors in the United States, Italy and Spain gave samples during acute or convalescent COVID-19. Nucleic acid was either cDNA or gDNA, and it came from T cells, B-cell-depleted T cells, or PBMCs.

Study processing details: The authors estimated nucleated cell counts from reference gene primer amplification. Data came from immunoSEQ multiplex PCR; TCRdb stores just in-frame clones and leaves some out. V and J calls and clone size are as listed in that table; D and trimming were resolved from the DNA. In the table there are some 140,000 clones, around 81% of which are singletons. V lost 0 bases and J lost 6; bases outside the gene matches: 2. In germline, CDR1 is GTSNPN, CDR2 SVGIG (reference sequence). The CDR3 extends over 13 amino acids. The receptor was derived from a human donor in a cohort sampled during active COVID-19. Material: peripheral blood. The chain recombines TRBV30 with TRBJ2-1, with 7 bases matching TRBD2. This CDR3 is CAWSVWTSNEQFF. CDR3 nucleotides: TGTGCCTGGAGTGTCTGGACTAGCAATGAGCAGTTCTTC.